This T cell receptor (beta chain) emerged from a study of T-cell memory formation after mild COVID-19. Study background: Among the donors, TCR clusters were largely specific to each donor.

Constant-segment-primed 5'RACE gave TCR alpha and TCR beta cDNA libraries with sample barcodes and UMIs. TCRdb recomputed calls from the 5' RACE reads with MiXCR, one row per CDR3 protein. The sample contains some 150,000 distinct CDR3 sequences, almost 25% of which appear only once. Study observations and caveats: Whereas later expanders leaned CD4+, clones contracting day 15 to 85 showed a balanced CD4/CD8 makeup.

Points on this clonotype: The antigen remains undetermined.

Sequencing input: PBMCs or a T cell subset sorted from them (not recorded which). This TCR was sampled from an adult woman who had mild COVID-19 (a few samples of this study predate the infection). Cell type and time point are not known.

The CDR3: CASSQDRRLAGYNEQFF. CDR3 DNA sequence: TGCGCCAGCAGCCAAGATCGTCGACTAGCGGGATACAATGAGCAGTTCTTC. The V gene is TRBV4-3, the J gene TRBJ2-1, with TRBD2 matching over 11 bases. Germline V lookup: CDR1 LGHNA, CDR2 YSLEER. V dropped 0 bases and J dropped 4; count of bases not matched to a gene: 5. The CDR3 has 17 residues.